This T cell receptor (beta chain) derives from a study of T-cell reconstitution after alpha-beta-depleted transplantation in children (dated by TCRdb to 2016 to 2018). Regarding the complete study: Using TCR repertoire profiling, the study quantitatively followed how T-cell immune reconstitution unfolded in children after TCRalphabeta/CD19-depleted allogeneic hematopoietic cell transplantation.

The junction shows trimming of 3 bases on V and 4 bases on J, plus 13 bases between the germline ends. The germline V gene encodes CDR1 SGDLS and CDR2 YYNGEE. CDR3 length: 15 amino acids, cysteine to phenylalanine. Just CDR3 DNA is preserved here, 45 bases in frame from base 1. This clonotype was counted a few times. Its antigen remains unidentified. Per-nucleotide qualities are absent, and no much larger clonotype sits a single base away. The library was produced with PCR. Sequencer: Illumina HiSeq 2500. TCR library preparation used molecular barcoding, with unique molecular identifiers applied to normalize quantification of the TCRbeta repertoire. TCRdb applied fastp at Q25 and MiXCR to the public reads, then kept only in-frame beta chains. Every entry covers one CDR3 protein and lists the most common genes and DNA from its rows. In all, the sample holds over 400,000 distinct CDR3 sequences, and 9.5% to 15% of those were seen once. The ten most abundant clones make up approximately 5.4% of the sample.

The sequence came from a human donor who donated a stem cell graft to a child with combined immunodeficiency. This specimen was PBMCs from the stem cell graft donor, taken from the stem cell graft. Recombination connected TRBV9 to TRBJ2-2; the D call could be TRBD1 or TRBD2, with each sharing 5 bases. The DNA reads TGTGCCAGCAGCGGGAACCTGGGGGTCACCGGGGAGCTGTTTTTT. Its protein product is CASSGNLGVTGELFF.